This T cell receptor (beta chain) emerged from a study of cytomegalovirus exposure and HLA in healthy donors. Regarding the study as a whole: In a later analysis, compared with equally common non-associated chains, HLA-associated beta chains were more expanded. Presence/absence analyses took donor sequencing depth as roughly uniform. At a 0.05 false discovery rate, a later analysis found 18,000 or so TCR beta sequences to be associated with HLA alleles.

The PCR used 60 Vbeta and 13 Jbeta primers. The data were produced by immunoSEQ multiplex PCR, yet TCRdb's version contains in-frame clones alone and is incomplete. The table has 100,000 to 150,000 clones, 8% to 11% seen once. Remarks on this clone: Its antigen is currently unknown.

Per the germline V gene, CDR1 is MGHRA and CDR2 is YSYEKL. The CDR3 runs to 16 residues. V was clipped by 4 bases and J by 1 base, with 15 bases between them. The sequenced sample was PBMCs. The chain has TRBV4-1 and TRBJ2-3; weak D call: TRBD1 (5 bases). The origin of this receptor is a woman aged 18 to 35 in good health and CMV-seropositive. The CDR3 DNA sequence: TGCGCCAGCAGCCGTACGAACGAAGGGGGCACAGATACGCAGTATTTT. Its translation is CASSRTNEGGTDTQYF.